The present T cell receptor beta chain was sequenced within a study of T-cell memory formation after mild COVID-19. Looking at the study overall: Each donor largely had its own TCR clusters. Study conclusions and caveats: The study detected some responding clones in pre-infection memory, suggesting cross-reactive memory joined.

Comments on this clonotype: Its antigen is not known.

TCRdb re-called the 5' RACE reads through MiXCR, storing one row per CDR3 protein. The data hold 450,000 to 650,000 distinct CDR3 sequences, with 20% observed a single time. V was shortened by 1 base and J by 4 bases, with 11 bases between the two germline ends. The CDR3 has 13 amino acids. CDR1 and CDR2 (germline): GTSNPN, SVGIG (reference sequence). The receptor comes from an adult woman who had mild COVID-19 (a few samples of this study predate the infection). Cell type and time point are not known. The source material was PBMCs or a T cell subset sorted from them (not recorded which). V usage is TRBV30 and J usage is TRBJ2-7; weak D call: TRBD1 (6 bases). Here the CDR3 reads CAWSAGTSYEQYF. The CDR3 nucleotides read TGTGCCTGGAGTGCCGGGACATCGTACGAGCAGTACTTC.